These 27 T cell receptor beta chains originate from one sample sequenced in a study of shared clonotypes between healthy human individuals. Generated by immunoSEQ multiplex PCR, the TCRdb table keeps only in-frame clones and is missing some. Among 550,000 to 600,000 clones listed, around 78% were seen once. Sequenced material: PBMCs. The receptors here all came from a woman in her 40s in good health. Some clones in this sample may be carry-over from other donors' samples.

The genes are TRBV5-3 and TRBJ1-2; 7 positions match TRBD1. TRBV5-3 is given ORF status, its function remaining uncertain. The CDR3 is made up of 16 amino acids. Losses at the gene ends were 0 bases for V and 5 bases for J; bases not matched to a gene: 10. The CDR3: CARSLGGGTEEYGYTF. The CDR3 DNA follows: TGTGCCAGAAGCTTGGGCGGCGGGACAGAAGAGTATGGCTACACCTTC.

This clone has only one observation. This chain links TRBV7-3 with TRBJ1-2; 9 nucleotides agree with TRBD1. The length of the CDR3 is 13 residues. The trim removed 4 bases at V and 6 bases at J, leaving 3 bases unmatched. Germline V gene data show CDR1 as SGHTA and CDR2 as FQGTGA. The CDR3 loop is CASSSQGADGYTF. CDR3 coding DNA: TGTGCCAGCAGCTCACAGGGGGCGGATGGCTACACCTTC. Supplemented by reference TRBV7-3 and TRBJ1-2, the full variable domain reads GAGVSQTPSNKVTEKGKYVELRCDPISGHTALYWYRQSLGQGPEFLIYFQGTGAADDSGLPNDRFFAVRPEGSVSTLKIQRTERGDSAVYLCASSSQGADGYTFGSGTRLTVV.

V gene TRBV11-3 combines with J gene TRBJ2-1; a weak D match, TRBD2 (7 bases). The CDR3 extends over 15 amino acids. Germline loops: CDR1 SGHNT, CDR2 YENEEA. The V and J ends lost 6 bases and 7 bases respectively, with 19 bases between them. CDR3 sequence (DNA): TGTGCCAGCAGTACGACGGTGGGGGGGCTTAATGAGCAGTTCTTC. This translates into CASSTTVGGLNEQFF. The full variable domain, with the rest looked up from reference TRBV11-3 and TRBJ2-1, is EAGVVQSPRYKIIEKKQPVAFWCNPISGHNTLYWYLQNLGQGPELLIRYENEEAVDDSQLPKDRFSAERLKGVDSTLKIQPAELGDSAVYLCASSTTVGGLNEQFFGPGTRLTVL.

The DNA of the CDR3 is TGTGCCAGCAGCTTGGGACAGGTAGGCACTGAAGCTTTCTTT. This gives the protein CASSLGQVGTEAFF. The chain carries TRBV4-2 and TRBJ1-1, with TRBD1 identical over 8 bases. CDR1 and CDR2 from the germline V gene are LGHNA and YNFKEQ. V gave up 5 bases and J gave up 4 bases; unmatched junction bases: 6. The CDR3 loop spans 14 amino acids.

The V and J genes are TRBV5-1 and TRBJ2-5; perhaps TRBD1 as D (6 bases). The V gene's germline CDR1 is SGHRS and CDR2 YFSETQ. The ends were cut back, 0 bases at V and 1 base at J, with 10 bases in the middle. The CDR3 runs 15 residues. DNA of the CDR3: TGCGCCAGCAGCTTGGCCCCAGGGGCCCAAGAGACCCAGTACTTC. Its protein product is CASSLAPGAQETQYF.

Details on this clone: Other DNA sequences within the sample encode an identical CDR3. The genes are TRBV9 and TRBJ2-1; D is perhaps TRBD2 (5 bases). The CDR3 consists of 15 residues. V dropped 0 bases and J dropped 0 bases, with 7 bases sitting between them. Germline lookup yields CDR1 SGDLS and CDR2 YYNGEE. The CDR3 region is CASSVVGSSYNEQFF. The DNA of the CDR3 is TGTGCCAGCAGCGTAGTGGGGAGCTCCTACAATGAGCAGTTCTTC.

The CDR3 reads CASWTANTGELFF. The CDR3 bases are TGTGCCAGCTGGACAGCGAACACCGGGGAGCTGTTTTTT. This chain uses TRBV28 with TRBJ2-2; D possibly corresponds to TRBD1 (6 bases). The CDR3 is 13 residues long. The germline V gene has CDR1 MDHEN and CDR2 SYDVKM. V was cut by 8 bases and J by 0 bases, with 7 bases left in between. Full variable domain (rest looked up from reference TRBV28 and TRBJ2-2): DVKVTQSSRYLVKRTGEKVFLECVQDMDHENMFWYRQDPGLGLRLIYFSYDVKMKEKGDIPEGYSVSREKKERFSLILESASTNQTSMYLCASWTANTGELFFGEGSRLTVL.

Comment on this clone: The junction departs from the called germline gene at one end, perhaps through a read error. The chain combines TRBV5-1 with TRBJ2-7; 7 bases match TRBD1. CDR3 length equals 15 residues. The germline gives CDR1 SGHRS, CDR2 YFSETQ. The CDR3 sequence: CAGSLAPTGSYEQYF. The DNA of the CDR3 is TGCGCCGGCAGCTTGGCCCCGACAGGGTCCTACGAGCAGTACTTC.

The gene calls are TRBV18 and TRBJ2-7, with D perhaps matching TRBD2 (6 bases). Trimming stripped 6 bases from V and 6 bases from J, with 18 bases between. The germline V gene has CDR1 KGHSH and CDR2 LQKENI. This CDR3 spans 14 amino acids. DNA of the CDR3: TGTGCCAGCTCCCCGACGGCGGCGGGGTCCGAGCAGTACTTC. Residues: CASSPTAAGSEQYF.

Concerning this clone itself: Distinct nucleotide sequences in the sample also encode this CDR3. This chain joins TRBV5-1 and TRBJ2-1; D is perhaps TRBD2 (5 bases). The germline V gene encodes CDR1 SGHRS and CDR2 YFSETQ. V dropped 1 base and J dropped 4 bases, with 9 bases sitting between them. This CDR3 spans 14 amino acids. This CDR3 reads CASSLSGSYNEQFF. The CDR3 DNA follows: TGCGCCAGCAGCTTGAGCGGTTCTTACAATGAGCAGTTCTTC.

The chain has TRBV4-2 and TRBJ1-1; D ambiguous. The CDR3 sequence is 12 residues long. Germline V gene data show CDR1 as LGHNA and CDR2 as YNFKEQ. Trimming took off 1 base at V and 9 bases at J, with 9 bases between the two ends. The CDR3 DNA follows: TGTGCCAGCAGCCAAGGCGGAGGACAAGCTTTCTTT. It codes for CASSQGGGQAFF.

The gene calls are TRBV6-6 and TRBJ1-3; D gene unclear. The germline V gene encodes CDR1 MNHNY and CDR2 SVGAGI (reference sequence). Trimming removed 2 bases from V and 0 bases from J, with 8 bases in between. CDR3 length: 15 residues. The CDR3 DNA reads TGTGCCAGCAGTTACAGGACCATCTCTGGAAACACCATATATTTT. Encoded protein: CASSYRTISGNTIYF.

This chain joins TRBV6-5 and TRBJ1-2; 7 nucleotides match TRBD1. The CDR3 has 13 amino acids. Germline CDR1 is MNHEY and CDR2 is SVGAGI. After removal of 4 bases from V and 6 bases from J, the junction contained 5 bases not matched to a gene. CDR3 sequence (DNA): TGTGCCAGCAGTTTTACAGGGGAAGATGGCTACACCTTC. The encoded protein is CASSFTGEDGYTF.

This clone was detected a few times. The chain joins TRBV7-3 to TRBJ2-5; the D gene is possibly TRBD2 (6 bases). The CDR3 extends over 15 amino acids. V lost 0 bases and J 5 bases, leaving 13 bases between the germline ends. Germline CDR1 SGHTA, CDR2 FQGTGA. CDR3 residues: CASSLTGGDFETQYF. In nucleotides, the CDR3 is TGTGCCAGCAGCTTAACAGGAGGGGACTTCGAGACCCAGTACTTC.

V is TRBV4-1 and J is TRBJ1-5; D is uncertain. With 3 bases removed from V and 1 base from J, the gap between germline ends came to 7 bases. Per germline, CDR1 MGHRA and CDR2 YSYEKL. The CDR3 has 14 residues. The CDR3 region is CASSQVGSNQPQHF. CDR3 nucleotide sequence: TGCGCCAGCAGCCAGGTGGGAAGCAATCAGCCCCAGCATTTT.

The chain couples TRBV30 to TRBJ1-2, with 7 bases identical to TRBD1. Unmatched junction bases numbered 6, after V lost 2 bases and J lost 9 bases. The CDR3 runs 12 residues. CDR1 and CDR2 (germline): GTSNPN, SVGIG (reference sequence). CDR3 nucleotides: TGTGCCTGGAGTAACGCACAGGGGAGCTACACCTTC. This gives the protein CAWSNAQGSYTF.

This clone was seen a single time. The chain is built from TRBV29-1 and TRBJ2-5; D is perhaps TRBD1 (6 bases). The CDR3 extends over 12 amino acids. Germline CDR1 and CDR2: SQVTM and ANQGSEA. The CDR3 region has the DNA TGCAGTGCCAGGGGATCCCAAGAGACCCAGTACTTC. As protein: CSARGSQETQYF.

The J gene is TRBJ1-2, the V gene TRBV28; D uncertain. From germline, CDR1 is MDHEN and CDR2 SYDVKM. The CDR3 loop spans 12 amino acids. V was clipped by 3 bases and J by 8 bases, with 10 bases between them. The CDR3 loop is CASSLEALGYTF. In nucleotides, the CDR3 is TGTGCCAGCAGTTTGGAAGCCTTAGGCTACACCTTC.

This chain links TRBV4-2 with TRBJ2-6, with D perhaps matching TRBD1 or TRBD2 (6 bases each). The V gene's germline CDR1 is LGHNA and CDR2 YNFKEQ. The CDR3 consists of 16 residues. Trimming pared 1 base from V and 2 bases from J, leaving 9 bases between. CDR3 protein: CASSQVGGTGANVLTF. CDR3 nucleotide sequence: TGTGCCAGCAGCCAAGTAGGGGGGACTGGGGCCAACGTCCTGACTTTC.

About this clone itself: At one end, the junction sequence differs from germline, possibly due to a read error. The chain joins TRBV6-5 to TRBJ1-1, with 9 bases matching TRBD1. Germline V lookup: CDR1 MNHEY, CDR2 SVGAGI. CDR3 size: 14 residues. The CDR3 region is CASSYLGTGPGVHF. DNA of the CDR3: TGTGCCAGCAGTTACCTTGGGACAGGGCCCGGCGTTCACTTT.

The chain is built from TRBV6-1 and TRBJ2-3; 7 bases match TRBD2. The V segment lost 0 bases and the J segment 4 bases; nucleotides outside the gene matches: 7. The CDR3 covers 16 residues. CDR1 and CDR2 from the germline V gene are MNHNS and SASEGT. The DNA of the CDR3 is TGTGCCAGCAGTGAAGCGCTTTACGGGGGGTCAGATACGCAGTATTTT. Protein sequence: CASSEALYGGSDTQYF.

The rearrangement uses TRBV19 and TRBJ1-1, with 7 nucleotides matching TRBD1. The CDR3 totals 14 residues. With V trimmed by 8 bases and J by 0 bases, 6 bases remained unmatched. Looked up from germline, CDR1 is LNHDA and CDR2 is SQIVND (reference sequence). The DNA of the CDR3 is TGTGCCAGTGGGTCGGGACAGCTGAACACTGAAGCTTTCTTT. It specifies CASGSGQLNTEAFF. Full variable domain (outside the CDR3, taken from reference TRBV19 and TRBJ1-1): DGGITQSPKYLFRKEGQNVTLSCEQNLNHDAMYWYRQDPGQGLRLIYYSQIVNDFQKGDIAEGYSVSREKKESFPLTVTSAQKNPTAFYLCASGSGQLNTEAFFGQGTRLTVV.

The chain joins TRBV7-3 to TRBJ1-1; D is unresolved. Trimming removed 1 base from V and 1 base from J, with 7 bases in between. The CDR3 consists of 14 residues. CDR1 SGHTA and CDR2 FQGTGA come from the germline V gene. CDR3 region: CASSLNLRNTEAFF. CDR3 nucleotide sequence: TGTGCCAGCAGCTTAAATCTCAGGAACACTGAAGCTTTCTTT.

The chain recombines TRBV5-6 with TRBJ2-1; TRBD1 is a possible D gene (5 bases). The CDR3 is made up of 15 amino acids. V was clipped by 3 bases and J by 4 bases, with 14 bases between them. The germline CDR1 and CDR2 sequences are SGHDT and YYEEEE. The CDR3 loop reads CASSSRQHRYNEQFF. The DNA of the CDR3 is TGTGCCAGCAGCTCTCGACAGCACCGTTACAATGAGCAGTTCTTC.

As for this clone: This may be a read error: a much more frequent sequence differs by one nucleotide. This rearrangement joins TRBV5-4 to TRBJ1-4, with D unclear. The CDR3 has 16 residues. The germline gives CDR1 SGHNT, CDR2 YYREEE (reference sequence). In nucleotides, the CDR3 is TGTGCCAGCAGCCAGGACGCGGGTGCAACTAATGAAAAACTGCTTTTT. Encoded protein: CASSQDAGATNEKLLF.

The V call is TRBV19, the J call TRBJ2-1, with 11 bases matching TRBD1. V lost 10 bases, J lost 10 bases, and 9 bases stayed unmatched. Germline CDR1 and CDR2: LNHDA and SQIVND (reference sequence). This CDR3 is 13 amino acids long. CDR3 region: CATGTGGTVEQFF. The CDR3 nucleotides read TGTGCCACCGGGACAGGGGGGACTGTAGAGCAGTTCTTC.

The chain employs TRBV10-3 and TRBJ1-2; maybe TRBD1 (6 bases). V was shortened by 8 bases and J by 8 bases, with 18 bases between the two germline ends. This CDR3 contains 13 residues. The V gene's germline CDR1 is ENHRY and CDR2 SYGVKD. DNA for the CDR3: TGTGCCATCGTCAAAGGGGGGGGCGACGGCTACACCTTC. The encoded protein is CAIVKGGGDGYTF.